This paragraph covers one T cell receptor beta chain sequence. Its antigen is currently unknown. One entry per CDR3 protein, called by TCRdb with MiXCR from the 5' RACE reads. The sample has about 300,000 distinct CDR3 sequences; almost 4% are singletons. This specimen belongs to a study of T cells after yellow fever vaccination. Looking at the study overall: The SMART-Seq v4 Ultra Low Input method served to prepare the low-cell-number fractions.

Study conclusions and caveats: Although the secondary response was weaker, it peaked faster, at day 5 versus 15. The bulk population could contribute abundant contaminating clonotypes to FACS-sorted repertoires.

The sample was PBMCs, taken 5 days after the yellow fever booster vaccination. The sequence derives from a young man who received the YFV17D yellow fever vaccine.

CDR3 in amino acids: CASSLTGYYNQPQHF. DNA of the CDR3: TGTGCCAGCTCATTGACAGGGTATTACAATCAGCCCCAGCATTTT. The chain has TRBV18 and TRBJ1-5; TRBD1 matches at 7 bases. The J segment lost 3 bases and the V segment lost 5 bases, leaving 7 bases of the junction unmatched. Looked up from germline, CDR1 is KGHSH and CDR2 is LQKENI. CDR3 length equals 15 residues.